This TCR beta chain originates from a study of blood T cell repertoires in COVID-19. Study-wide context: Sites in the United States, Italy and Spain provided acute and convalescent COVID-19 samples. Sources were T cells, B-cell-depleted T cells, or PBMCs; the material itself was cDNA or gDNA.

In Seattle, patients joined the study during active infection and were tracked longitudinally. Authors' data handling: Amplification of reference gene primers provided the estimated nucleated cell counts. Produced via immunoSEQ multiplex PCR; TCRdb's table is partial and in-frame only. The V and J calls and clone size come from that table; D and trimming were worked out from the DNA. The sample records roughly 410,000 clones, about 90% being singletons. Trimming removed 1 base from V and 6 bases from J, with 10 bases in between. The germline CDR1 and CDR2 sequences are LNHDA and SQIVND (reference sequence). This CDR3 spans 15 amino acids.

The V call is TRBV19, the J call TRBJ1-6, with D hard to call. This TCR came from a woman aged 55-69 years with COVID-19, enrolled during active disease. Sequencing was performed on peripheral blood. CDR3 nucleotide sequence: TGTGCCAGTAGTATAGGAGAGGTGCCTAATTCACCCCTCCACTTT. Protein product: CASSIGEVPNSPLHF.